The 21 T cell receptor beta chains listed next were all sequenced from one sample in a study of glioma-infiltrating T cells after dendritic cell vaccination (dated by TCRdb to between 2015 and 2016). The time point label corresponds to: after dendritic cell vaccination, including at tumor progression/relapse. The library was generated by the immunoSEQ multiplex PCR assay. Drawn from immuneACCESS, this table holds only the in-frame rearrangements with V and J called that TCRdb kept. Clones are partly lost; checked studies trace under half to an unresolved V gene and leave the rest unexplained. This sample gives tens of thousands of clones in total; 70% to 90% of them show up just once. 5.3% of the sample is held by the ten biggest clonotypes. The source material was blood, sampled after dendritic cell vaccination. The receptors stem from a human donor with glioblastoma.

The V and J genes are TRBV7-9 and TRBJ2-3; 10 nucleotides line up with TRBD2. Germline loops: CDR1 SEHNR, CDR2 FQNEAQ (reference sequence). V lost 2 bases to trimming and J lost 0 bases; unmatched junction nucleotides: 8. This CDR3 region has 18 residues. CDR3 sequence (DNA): TGTGCCAGCAGCTTAAGGTGGACTAGCGGATCTAGCACAGATACGCAGTATTTT. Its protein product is CASSLRWTSGSSTDTQYF.

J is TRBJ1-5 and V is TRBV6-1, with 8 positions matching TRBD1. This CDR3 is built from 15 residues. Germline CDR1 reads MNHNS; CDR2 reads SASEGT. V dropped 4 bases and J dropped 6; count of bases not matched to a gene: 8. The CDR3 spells CASSVPQGDRQPQHF. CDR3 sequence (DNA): TGTGCCAGCAGTGTCCCACAGGGGGATCGTCAGCCCCAGCATTTT.

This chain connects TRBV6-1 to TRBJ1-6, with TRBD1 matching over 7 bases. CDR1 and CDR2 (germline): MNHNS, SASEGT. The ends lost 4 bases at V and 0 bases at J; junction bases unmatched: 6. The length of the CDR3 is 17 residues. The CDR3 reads CASSGDRGSSYNSPLHF. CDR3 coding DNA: TGTGCCAGCAGTGGGGACAGAGGTAGCTCCTATAATTCACCCCTCCACTTT.

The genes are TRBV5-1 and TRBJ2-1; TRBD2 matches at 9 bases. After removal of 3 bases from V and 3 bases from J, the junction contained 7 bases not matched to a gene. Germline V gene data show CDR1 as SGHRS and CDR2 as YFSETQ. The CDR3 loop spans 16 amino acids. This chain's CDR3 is CASSWPLSGSYNEQFF. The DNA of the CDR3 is TGCGCCAGCAGCTGGCCCCTTAGCGGGAGCTACAATGAGCAGTTCTTC.

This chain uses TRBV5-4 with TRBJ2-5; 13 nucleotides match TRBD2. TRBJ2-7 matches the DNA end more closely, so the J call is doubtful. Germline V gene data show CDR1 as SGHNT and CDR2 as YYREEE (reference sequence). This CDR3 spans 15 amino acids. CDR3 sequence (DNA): TGTGCCAGCAGCGGAGGACTAGCGGGAGCTGACGAGCAGTACTTC. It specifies CASSGGLAGADEQYF.

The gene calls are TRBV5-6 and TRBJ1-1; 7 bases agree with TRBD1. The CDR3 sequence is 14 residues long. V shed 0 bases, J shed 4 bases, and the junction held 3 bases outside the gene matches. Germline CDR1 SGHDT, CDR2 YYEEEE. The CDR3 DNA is TGTGCCAGCAGCTTGGGAGGGGGCGTCACTGAAGCTTTCTTT. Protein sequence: CASSLGGGVTEAFF.

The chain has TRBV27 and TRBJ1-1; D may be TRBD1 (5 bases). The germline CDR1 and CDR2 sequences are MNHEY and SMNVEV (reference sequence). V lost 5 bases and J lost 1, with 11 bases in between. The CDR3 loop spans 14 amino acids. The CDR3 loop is CASSLNQGNTEAFF. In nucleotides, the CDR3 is TGTGCCAGCAGTCTCAATCAGGGGAACACTGAAGCTTTCTTT.

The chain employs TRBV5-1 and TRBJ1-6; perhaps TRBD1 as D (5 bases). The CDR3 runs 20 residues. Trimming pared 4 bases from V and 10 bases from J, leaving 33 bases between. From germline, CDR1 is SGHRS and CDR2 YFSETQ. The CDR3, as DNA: TGCGCCAGCAGCCTGGATTGGGCGCGACCGATAGGGCAGGGAAACTCACCCCTCCACTTT. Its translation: CASSLDWARPIGQGNSPLHF.

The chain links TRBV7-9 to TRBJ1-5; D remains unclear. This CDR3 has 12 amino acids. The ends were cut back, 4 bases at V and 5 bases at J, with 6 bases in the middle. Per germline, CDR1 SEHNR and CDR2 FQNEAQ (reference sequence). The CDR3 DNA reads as TGTGCCAGCAGCTCGAGAGATCAGCCCCAGCATTTT. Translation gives CASSSRDQPQHF.

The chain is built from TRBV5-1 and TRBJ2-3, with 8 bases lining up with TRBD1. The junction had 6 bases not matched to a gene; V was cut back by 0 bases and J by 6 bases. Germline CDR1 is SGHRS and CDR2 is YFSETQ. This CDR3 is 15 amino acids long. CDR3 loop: CASSLVTGEADTQYF. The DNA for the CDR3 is TGCGCCAGCAGCTTGGTGACAGGGGAGGCGGATACGCAGTATTTT.

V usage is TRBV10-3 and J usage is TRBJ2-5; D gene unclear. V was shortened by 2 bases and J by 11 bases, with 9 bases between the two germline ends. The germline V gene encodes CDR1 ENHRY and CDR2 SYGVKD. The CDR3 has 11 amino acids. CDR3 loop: CAISEMVEQYF. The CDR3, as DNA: TGTGCCATCAGTGAGATGGTTGAGCAGTACTTC.

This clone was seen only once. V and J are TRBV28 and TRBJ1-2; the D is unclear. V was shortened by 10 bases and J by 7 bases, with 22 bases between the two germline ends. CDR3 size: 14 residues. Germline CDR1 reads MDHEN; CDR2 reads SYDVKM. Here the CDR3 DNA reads TGTGCCATCTGGAACGGGGTGGTCTCGGGTGGCTACACCTTC. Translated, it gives CAIWNGVVSGGYTF.

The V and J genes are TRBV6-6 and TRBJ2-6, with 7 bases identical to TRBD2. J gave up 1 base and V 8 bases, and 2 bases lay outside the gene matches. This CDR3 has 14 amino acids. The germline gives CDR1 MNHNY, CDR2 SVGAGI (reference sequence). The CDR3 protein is CASSRGSGANVLTF. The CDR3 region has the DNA TGTGCCAGCTCGCGGGGGTCTGGGGCCAACGTCCTGACTTTC.

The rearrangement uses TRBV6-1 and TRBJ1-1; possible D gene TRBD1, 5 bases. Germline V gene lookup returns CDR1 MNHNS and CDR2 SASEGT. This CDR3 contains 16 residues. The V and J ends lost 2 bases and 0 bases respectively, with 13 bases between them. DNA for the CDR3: TGTGCCAGCAGTGAACTGCTTCAGGGAATGAACACTGAAGCTTTCTTT. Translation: CASSELLQGMNTEAFF.

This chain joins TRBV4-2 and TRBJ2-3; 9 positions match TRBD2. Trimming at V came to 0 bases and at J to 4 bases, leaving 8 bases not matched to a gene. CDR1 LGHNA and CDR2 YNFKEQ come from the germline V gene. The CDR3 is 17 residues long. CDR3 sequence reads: CASSQEGLAGFPDTQYF. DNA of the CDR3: TGTGCCAGCAGCCAAGAGGGTCTAGCGGGGTTTCCAGATACGCAGTATTTT.

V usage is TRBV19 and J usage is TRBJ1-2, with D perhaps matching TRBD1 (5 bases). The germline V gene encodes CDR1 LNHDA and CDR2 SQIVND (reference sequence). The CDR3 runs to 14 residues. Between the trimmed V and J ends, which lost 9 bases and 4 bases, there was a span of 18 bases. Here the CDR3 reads CASKAARGPYGYTF. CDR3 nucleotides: TGTGCCAGCAAAGCGGCGCGGGGACCCTATGGCTACACCTTC.

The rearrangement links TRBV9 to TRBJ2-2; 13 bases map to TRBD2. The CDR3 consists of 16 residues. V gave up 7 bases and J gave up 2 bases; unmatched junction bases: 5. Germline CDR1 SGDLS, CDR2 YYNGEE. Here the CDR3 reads CASGGLAGLNTGELFF. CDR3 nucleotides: TGTGCCAGCGGGGGACTAGCGGGACTAAACACCGGGGAGCTGTTTTTT.

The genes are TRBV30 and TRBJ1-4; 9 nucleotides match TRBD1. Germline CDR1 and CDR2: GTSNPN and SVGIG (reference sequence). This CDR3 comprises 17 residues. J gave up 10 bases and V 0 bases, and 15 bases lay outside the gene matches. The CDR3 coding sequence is TGTGCCTGGAGTGTACCCCTCAACAGGGGGCTGTATGGAAAACTGTTTTTT. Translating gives CAWSVPLNRGLYGKLFF.

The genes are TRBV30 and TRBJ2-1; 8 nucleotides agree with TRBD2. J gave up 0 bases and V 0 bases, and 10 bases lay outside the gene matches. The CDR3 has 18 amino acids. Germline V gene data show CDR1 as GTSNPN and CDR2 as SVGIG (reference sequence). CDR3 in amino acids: CAWSVRGVAGSSYNEQFF. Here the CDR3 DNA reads TGTGCCTGGAGTGTACGAGGAGTAGCGGGAAGCTCCTACAATGAGCAGTTCTTC.

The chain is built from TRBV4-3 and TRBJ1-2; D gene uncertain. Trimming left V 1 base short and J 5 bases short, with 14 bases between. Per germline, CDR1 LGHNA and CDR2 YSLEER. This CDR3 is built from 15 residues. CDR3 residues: CASSQGNSAAYGYTF. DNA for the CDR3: TGCGCCAGCAGCCAAGGTAACTCCGCGGCTTATGGCTACACCTTC.

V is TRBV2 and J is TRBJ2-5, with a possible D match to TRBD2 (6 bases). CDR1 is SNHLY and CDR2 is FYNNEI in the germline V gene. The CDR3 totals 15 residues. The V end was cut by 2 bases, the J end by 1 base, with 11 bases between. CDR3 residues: CASSELAGSQETQYF. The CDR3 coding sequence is TGTGCCAGCAGTGAACTGGCGGGAAGCCAAGAGACCCAGTACTTC.